The text below deals with one TCR beta chain. This record comes from a study of T cell changes during pregnancy in multiple sclerosis. The data were produced by immunoSEQ multiplex PCR, yet TCRdb's version contains in-frame clones alone and is incomplete. Here the sample spans 45,000 to 60,000 clones, more than 75% being singletons. Germline V gene lookup returns CDR1 SGHDN and CDR2 FVKESK. The CDR3 runs to 18 residues. J lost 4 bases, V lost 1 base, and 8 bases had no gene match. This material consisted of CD8+ T cells from peripheral blood mononuclear cells, taken before pregnancy. The sequence was collected from a female donor with multiple sclerosis, enrolled in a pregnancy study. This chain connects TRBV14 to TRBJ2-4, with 12 bases matching TRBD2. The DNA for the CDR3 is TGTGCCAGCAGCCAAGGCCCTAGCGGGGGGGAAATAAAAAACATTCAGTACTTC. It codes for CASSQGPSGGEIKNIQYF.